This T cell receptor (beta chain) was found in a study of cytomegalovirus exposure and HLA in healthy donors. The study, taken as a whole, reports: Presence/absence comparisons presumed near-even sequencing depth among donors. Solely CMV serostatus was available to characterize immune exposure. Researchers catalogued 160 or so TCR beta chains as cytomegalovirus-associated.

With regard to this clone: Its cognate antigen is unknown.

V was cut by 3 bases and J by 0 bases, with 10 bases left in between. The CDR3 has 14 residues. Germline V CDR1 and CDR2: GTSNPN, SVGIG (reference sequence). Primers: 60 Vbeta forward and 13 Jbeta reverse. TCRdb's table, derived via immunoSEQ multiplex PCR, lists solely in-frame clones and lacks some. The data show 170,000 or so clones, 80% to 85% seen once. The sample was PBMCs. The chain recombines TRBV30 with TRBJ2-3; a possible D gene is TRBD1 (6 bases). The TCR originated in a boy aged 2 to 9 in good health and CMV-seronegative. Here the CDR3 DNA reads TGTGCCTGGAGCCCAGACAGGAGCACAGATACGCAGTATTTT. Translated, it gives CAWSPDRSTDTQYF.